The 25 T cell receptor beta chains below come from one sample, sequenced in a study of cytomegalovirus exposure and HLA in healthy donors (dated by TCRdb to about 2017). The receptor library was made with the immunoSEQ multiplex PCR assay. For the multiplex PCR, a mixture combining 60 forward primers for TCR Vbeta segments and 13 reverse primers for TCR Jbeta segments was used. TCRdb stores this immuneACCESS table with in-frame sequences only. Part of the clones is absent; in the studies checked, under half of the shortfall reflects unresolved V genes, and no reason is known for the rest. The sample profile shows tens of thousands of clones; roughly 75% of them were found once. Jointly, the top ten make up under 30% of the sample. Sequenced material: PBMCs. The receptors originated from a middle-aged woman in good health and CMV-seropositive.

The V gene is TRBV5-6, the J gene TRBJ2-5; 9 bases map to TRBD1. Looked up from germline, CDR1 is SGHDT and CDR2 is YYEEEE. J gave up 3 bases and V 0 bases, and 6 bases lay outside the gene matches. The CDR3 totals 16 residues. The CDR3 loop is CASSLGGGQGEETQYF. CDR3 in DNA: TGTGCCAGCAGCTTGGGGGGGGGACAGGGTGAAGAGACCCAGTACTTC.

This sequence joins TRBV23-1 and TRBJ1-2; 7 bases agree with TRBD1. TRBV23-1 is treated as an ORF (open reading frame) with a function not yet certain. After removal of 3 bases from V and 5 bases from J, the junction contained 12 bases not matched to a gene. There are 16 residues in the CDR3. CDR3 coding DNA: TGCGCCAGCAGTCATCCACAGGGGAGCGGGAGTTATGGCTACACCTTC. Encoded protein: CASSHPQGSGSYGYTF.

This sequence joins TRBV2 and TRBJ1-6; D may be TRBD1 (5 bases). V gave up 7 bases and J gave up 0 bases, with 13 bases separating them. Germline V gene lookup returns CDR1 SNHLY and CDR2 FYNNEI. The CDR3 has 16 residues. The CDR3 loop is CASTPDRLSYNSPLHF. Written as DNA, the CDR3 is TGTGCCAGCACTCCTGACAGACTCTCCTATAATTCACCCCTCCACTTT. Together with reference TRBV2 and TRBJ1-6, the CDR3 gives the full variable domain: EPEVTQTPSHQVTQMGQEVILRCVPISNHLYFYWYRQILGQKVEFLVSFYNNEISEKSEIFDDQFSVERPDGSNFTLKIRSTKLEDSAMYFCASTPDRLSYNSPLHFGNGTRLTVT.

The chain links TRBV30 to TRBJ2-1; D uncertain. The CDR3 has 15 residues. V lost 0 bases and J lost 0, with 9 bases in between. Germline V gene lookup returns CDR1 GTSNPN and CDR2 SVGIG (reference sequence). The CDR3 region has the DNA TGTGCCTGGAGTGTACTCCTGAGCTCCTACAATGAGCAGTTCTTC. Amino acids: CAWSVLLSSYNEQFF.

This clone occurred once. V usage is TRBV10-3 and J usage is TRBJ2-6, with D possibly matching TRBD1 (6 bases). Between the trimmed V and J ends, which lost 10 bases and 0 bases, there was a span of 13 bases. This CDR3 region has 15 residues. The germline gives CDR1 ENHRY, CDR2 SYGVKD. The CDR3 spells CATGQRSSGANVLTF. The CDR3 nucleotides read TGTGCCACCGGACAGAGGAGCTCTGGGGCCAACGTCCTGACTTTC.

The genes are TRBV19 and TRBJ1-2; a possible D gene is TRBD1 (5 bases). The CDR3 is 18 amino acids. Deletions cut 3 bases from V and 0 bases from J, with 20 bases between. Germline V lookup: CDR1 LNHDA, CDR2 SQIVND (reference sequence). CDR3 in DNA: TGTGCCAGTAGTATTATAATGACAGCTACCTATCCTAACTATGGCTACACCTTC. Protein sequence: CASSIIMTATYPNYGYTF.

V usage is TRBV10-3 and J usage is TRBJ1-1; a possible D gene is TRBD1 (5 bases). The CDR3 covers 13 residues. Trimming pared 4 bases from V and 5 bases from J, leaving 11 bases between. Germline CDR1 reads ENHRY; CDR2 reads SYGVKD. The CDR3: CAISGGRETEAFF. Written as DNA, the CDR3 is TGTGCCATCAGTGGGGGCCGAGAGACTGAAGCTTTCTTT.

The CDR3 DNA is TGTGCCAGCAGTGAATTGGTAGGAGCGGGGGTCGGGACCCAGTACTTC. It translates to CASSELVGAGVGTQYF. The rearrangement joins TRBV6-1 to TRBJ2-5, with 8 bases identical to TRBD2. The junction had 12 bases not matched to a gene; V was cut back by 2 bases and J by 7 bases. The CDR3 is made up of 16 amino acids. The germline V gene encodes CDR1 MNHNS and CDR2 SASEGT.

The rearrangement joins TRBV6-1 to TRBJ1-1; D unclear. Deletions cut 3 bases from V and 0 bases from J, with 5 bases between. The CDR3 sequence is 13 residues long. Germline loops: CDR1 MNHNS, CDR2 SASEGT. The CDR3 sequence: CASSDNMNTEAFF. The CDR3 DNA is TGTGCCAGCAGTGACAACATGAACACTGAAGCTTTCTTT.

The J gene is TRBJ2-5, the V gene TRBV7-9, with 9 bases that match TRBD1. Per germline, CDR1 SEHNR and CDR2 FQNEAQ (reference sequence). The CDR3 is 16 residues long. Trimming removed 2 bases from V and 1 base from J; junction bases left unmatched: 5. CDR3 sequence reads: CASSLYRGPFQETQYF. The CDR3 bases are TGTGCCAGCAGCTTATACAGGGGGCCCTTCCAAGAGACCCAGTACTTC. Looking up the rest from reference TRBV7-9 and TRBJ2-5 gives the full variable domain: DTGVSQNPRHKITKRGQNVTFRCDPISEHNRLYWYRQTLGQGPEFLTYFQNEAQLEKSRLLSDRFSAERPKGSFSTLEIQRTEQGDSAMYLCASSLYRGPFQETQYFGPGTRLLVL.

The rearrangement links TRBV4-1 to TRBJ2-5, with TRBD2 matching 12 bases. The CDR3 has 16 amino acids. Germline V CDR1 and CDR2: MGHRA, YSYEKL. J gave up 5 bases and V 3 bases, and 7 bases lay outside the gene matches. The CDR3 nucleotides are TGCGCCAGCAGCCACACTAGCGGGGGGACCCCGGAGACCCAGTACTTC. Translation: CASSHTSGGTPETQYF.

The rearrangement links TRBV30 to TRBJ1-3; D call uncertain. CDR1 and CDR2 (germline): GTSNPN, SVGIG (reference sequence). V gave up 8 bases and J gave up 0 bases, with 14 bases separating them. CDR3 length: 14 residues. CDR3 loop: CAASLGLSGNTIYF. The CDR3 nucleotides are TGTGCCGCCTCGTTGGGCCTCTCTGGAAACACCATATATTTT.

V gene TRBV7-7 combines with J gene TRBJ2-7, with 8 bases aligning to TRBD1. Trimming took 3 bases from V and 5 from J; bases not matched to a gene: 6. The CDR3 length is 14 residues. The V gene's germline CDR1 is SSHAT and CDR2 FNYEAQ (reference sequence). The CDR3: CASSLNRGSHEQYF. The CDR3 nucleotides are TGTGCCAGCAGCTTGAACAGGGGGTCCCACGAGCAGTACTTC.

The CDR3 DNA reads as TGTGCCAGTAGTAGATCCGGGACAGGACAAGAGACCCAGTACTTC. This gives the protein CASSRSGTGQETQYF. The genes are TRBV19 and TRBJ2-5; 8 positions match TRBD1. This CDR3 has 15 residues. CDR1 is LNHDA, CDR2 SQIVND, per germline (reference sequence). The J segment lost 2 bases and the V segment lost 4 bases, leaving 6 bases of the junction unmatched.

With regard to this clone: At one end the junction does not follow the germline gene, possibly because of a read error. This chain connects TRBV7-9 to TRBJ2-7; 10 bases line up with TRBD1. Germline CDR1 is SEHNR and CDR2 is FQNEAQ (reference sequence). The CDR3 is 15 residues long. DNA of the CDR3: TGTTCCAGCAGCTTCGGGGACAGGGGAGCCTACGAGCAGTACTTC. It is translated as CSSSFGDRGAYEQYF.

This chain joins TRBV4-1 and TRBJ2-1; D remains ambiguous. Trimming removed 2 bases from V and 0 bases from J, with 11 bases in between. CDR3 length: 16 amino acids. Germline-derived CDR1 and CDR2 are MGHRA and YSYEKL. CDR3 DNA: TGCGCCAGCAGCCAATATCCTGAGAGCTCCTACAATGAGCAGTTCTTC. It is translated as CASSQYPESSYNEQFF.

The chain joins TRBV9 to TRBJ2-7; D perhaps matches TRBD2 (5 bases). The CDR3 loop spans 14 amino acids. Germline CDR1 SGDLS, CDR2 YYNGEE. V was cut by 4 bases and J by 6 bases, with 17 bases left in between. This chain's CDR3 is CASSPTGIPSEQYF. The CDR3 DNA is TGTGCCAGCAGCCCAACCGGGATTCCATCCGAGCAGTACTTC.

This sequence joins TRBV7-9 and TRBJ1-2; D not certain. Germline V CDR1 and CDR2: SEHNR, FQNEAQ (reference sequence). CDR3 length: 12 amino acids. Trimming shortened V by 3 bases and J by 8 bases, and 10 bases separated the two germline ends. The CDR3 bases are TGTGCCAGCAGCTTCACGAGCGGGGGCTACACCTTC. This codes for CASSFTSGGYTF.

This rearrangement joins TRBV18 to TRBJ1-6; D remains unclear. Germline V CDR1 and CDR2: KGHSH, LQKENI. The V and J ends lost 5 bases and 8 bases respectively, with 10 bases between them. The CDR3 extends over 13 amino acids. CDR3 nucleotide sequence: TGTGCCAGCTCAGACCAGGATTATTCACCCCTCCACTTT. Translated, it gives CASSDQDYSPLHF.

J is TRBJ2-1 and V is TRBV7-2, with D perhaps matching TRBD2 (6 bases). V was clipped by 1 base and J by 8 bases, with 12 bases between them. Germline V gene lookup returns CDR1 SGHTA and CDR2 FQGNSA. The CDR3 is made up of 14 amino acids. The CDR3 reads CASSLGLTRDEQFF. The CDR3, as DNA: TGTGCCAGCAGCTTAGGGTTGACTAGAGATGAGCAGTTCTTC.

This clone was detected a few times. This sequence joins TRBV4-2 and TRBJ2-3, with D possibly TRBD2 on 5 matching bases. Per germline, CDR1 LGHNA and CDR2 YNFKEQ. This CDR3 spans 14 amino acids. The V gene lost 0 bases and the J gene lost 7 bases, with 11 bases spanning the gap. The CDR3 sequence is CASSQETGKHTQYF. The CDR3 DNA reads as TGTGCCAGCAGCCAAGAAACGGGGAAACATACGCAGTATTTT.

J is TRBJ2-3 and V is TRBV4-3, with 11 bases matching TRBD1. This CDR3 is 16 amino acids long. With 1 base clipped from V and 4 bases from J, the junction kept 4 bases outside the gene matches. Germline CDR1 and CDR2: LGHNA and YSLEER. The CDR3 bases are TGCGCCAGCAGCCAAGCACCGGGACAGGGGGCAGATACGCAGTATTTT. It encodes CASSQAPGQGADTQYF.

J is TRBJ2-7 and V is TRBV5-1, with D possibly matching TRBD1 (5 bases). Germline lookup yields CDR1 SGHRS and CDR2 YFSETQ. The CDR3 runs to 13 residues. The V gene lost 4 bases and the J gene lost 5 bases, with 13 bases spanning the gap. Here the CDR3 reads CASSTGQKDEQYF. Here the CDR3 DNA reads TGCGCCAGCAGCACCGGACAAAAGGACGAGCAGTACTTC. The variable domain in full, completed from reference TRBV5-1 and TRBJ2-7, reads KAGVTQTPRYLIKTRGQQVTLSCSPISGHRSVSWYQQTPGQGLQFLFEYFSETQRNKGNFPGRFSGRQFSNSRSEMNVSTLELGDSALYLCASSTGQKDEQYFGPGTRLTVT.

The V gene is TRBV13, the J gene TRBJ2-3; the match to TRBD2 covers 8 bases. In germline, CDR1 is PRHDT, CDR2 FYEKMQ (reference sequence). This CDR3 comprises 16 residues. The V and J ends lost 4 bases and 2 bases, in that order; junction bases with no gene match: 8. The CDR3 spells CASSSLAGSLTDTQYF. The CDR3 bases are TGTGCCAGCAGCTCCCTAGCGGGTAGTCTCACAGATACGCAGTATTTT. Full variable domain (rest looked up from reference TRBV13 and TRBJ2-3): AAGVIQSPRHLIKEKRETATLKCYPIPRHDTVYWYQQGPGQDPQFLISFYEKMQSDKGSIPDRFSAQQFSDYHSELNMSSLELGDSALYFCASSSLAGSLTDTQYFGPGTRLTVL.

The CDR3 sequence: CASRAGSTGDGNTIYF. CDR3 bases: TGTGCCAGCAGGGCCGGCTCTACAGGGGATGGAAACACCATATATTTT. V usage is TRBV9 and J usage is TRBJ1-3; 7 bases are shared with TRBD1. The V and J ends lost 5 bases and 3 bases, in that order; junction bases with no gene match: 11. This CDR3 is built from 16 residues. Germline loops: CDR1 SGDLS, CDR2 YYNGEE.